The 9 T cell receptor beta chains below come from one sample, sequenced in a study of human T cells and chemical hapten exposure. MiXCR, run by TCRdb on the RACE reads, gives a single entry per CDR3 protein. The sample lists about 130,000 distinct CDR3 sequences; approximately 9.5% were seen once. The time point here: healthy volunteer bleed at 2 weeks. Total RNA was isolated from whole blood that had not been fractionated. The source material was whole blood. These receptors were collected from a male donor in good health. Some clones in this sample may be carry-over from other donors' samples.

At least ten counts were recorded for this clonotype. This chain uses TRBV5-1 with TRBJ2-2; D is uncertain. Trimming took off 1 base at V and 2 bases at J, with 0 bases between the two ends. In germline, CDR1 is SGHRS, CDR2 YFSETQ. The length of the CDR3 is 12 residues. CDR3 sequence reads: CASSLNTGELFF. In DNA, the CDR3 is TGCGCCAGCAGCTTGAACACCGGGGAGCTGTTTTTT.

This clonotype was observed at least ten times. J is TRBJ2-1 and V is TRBV5-6, with a possible D match to TRBD1 (5 bases). In germline, CDR1 is SGHDT, CDR2 YYEEEE. The length of the CDR3 is 16 residues. Between the trimmed V and J ends, which lost 0 bases and 8 bases, there was a span of 18 bases. Here the CDR3 reads CASSLAEGPGLDEQFF. CDR3 in DNA: TGTGCCAGCAGCTTGGCCGAAGGACCAGGGTTGGATGAGCAGTTCTTC.

In this sample, this clonotype turned up many times. The rearrangement links TRBV5-1 to TRBJ2-7; TRBD2 agrees at 11 bases. This CDR3 comprises 18 residues. J lost 0 bases, V lost 1 base, and 9 bases had no gene match. CDR1 is SGHRS and CDR2 is YFSETQ in the germline V gene. The DNA of the CDR3 is TGCGCCAGCAGCTTGACGATAGCGGGAGGGTTGAGCTCCTACGAGCAGTACTTC. This translates into CASSLTIAGGLSSYEQYF.

This chain connects TRBV11-2 to TRBJ2-1; 11 bases align to TRBD2. V shed 0 bases and J 6 bases; nucleotides not matched to a gene: 10. This CDR3 is 18 amino acids long. Germline V CDR1 and CDR2: SGHAT, FQNNGV. CDR3 sequence: CASSLEFPSGGPGNEQFF. Written as DNA, the CDR3 is TGTGCCAGCAGCTTAGAATTCCCTAGCGGGGGGCCGGGCAATGAGCAGTTCTTC.

This chain links TRBV20-1 with TRBJ2-3; TRBD1 agrees at 7 bases. The CDR3 spans 16 residues. Unmatched junction bases numbered 7, after V lost 0 bases and J lost 1 base. The V gene's germline CDR1 is DFQATT and CDR2 SNEGSKA (reference sequence). The CDR3 spells CSARDLTGTGTDTQYF. The CDR3 coding sequence is TGCAGTGCTAGAGACCTGACAGGGACCGGCACAGATACGCAGTATTTT.

The chain has TRBV5-1 and TRBJ1-1, with a tentative D call TRBD1 (6 bases). Germline V CDR1 and CDR2: SGHRS, YFSETQ. The CDR3 totals 15 residues. Trimming took 4 bases from V and 1 from J, leaving 14 bases between them. CDR3 sequence reads: CASSTPGAPNTEAFF. As DNA, the CDR3 is TGCGCCAGCAGCACTCCAGGGGCGCCGAACACTGAAGCTTTCTTT.

The table lists this clonotype with many counts. The chain uses TRBV12-3 or TRBV12-4 and TRBJ1-1, with TRBD1 as a possible D gene (5 bases). The CDR3 loop spans 15 amino acids. Trimming shortened V by 3 bases and J by 2 bases, and 13 bases separated the two germline ends. CDR3 coding DNA: TGTGCCAGCAGTTTCCCCTACGGACAAAACACTGAAGCTTTCTTT. It codes for CASSFPYGQNTEAFF.

The table lists this clonotype with many counts. This chain's CDR3 is CSAHSGSSYEQYF. DNA of the CDR3: TGCAGCGCCCATAGCGGGTCCTCCTACGAGCAGTACTTC. The chain employs TRBV29-1 and TRBJ2-7, with 7 bases matching TRBD2. Looked up from germline, CDR1 is SQVTM and CDR2 is ANQGSEA. This CDR3 region has 13 residues. After removal of 7 bases from V and 0 bases from J, the junction contained 6 bases not matched to a gene.

Ten or more counts support this clonotype. This chain joins TRBV7-9 and TRBJ1-1, with a weak D call TRBD1 (5 bases). Trimming shortened V by 3 bases and J by 7 bases, and 12 bases separated the two germline ends. The length of the CDR3 is 13 residues. Germline assignment: CDR1 SEHNR and CDR2 FQNEAQ (reference sequence). The CDR3 nucleotides are TGTGCCAGCAGCTTCCCAGGGACCCTTGAAGCTTTCTTT. It specifies CASSFPGTLEAFF.